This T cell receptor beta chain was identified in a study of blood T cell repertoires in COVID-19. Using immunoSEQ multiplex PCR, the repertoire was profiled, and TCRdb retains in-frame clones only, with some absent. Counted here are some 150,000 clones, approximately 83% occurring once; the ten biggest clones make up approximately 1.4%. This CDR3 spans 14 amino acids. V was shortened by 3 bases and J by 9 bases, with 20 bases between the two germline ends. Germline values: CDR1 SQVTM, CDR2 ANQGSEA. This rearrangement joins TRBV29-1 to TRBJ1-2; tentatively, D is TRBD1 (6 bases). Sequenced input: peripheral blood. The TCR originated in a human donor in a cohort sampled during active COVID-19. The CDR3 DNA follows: TGCAGCGTTGATAGGGCAGGGGCCTATTGGAGCTACACCTTC. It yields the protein CSVDRAGAYWSYTF. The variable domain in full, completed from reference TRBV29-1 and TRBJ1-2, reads SAVISQKPSRDICQRGTSLTIQCQVDSQVTMMFWYRQQPGQSLTLIATANQGSEATYESGFVIDKFPISRPNLTFSTLTVSNMSPEDSSIYLCSVDRAGAYWSYTFGSGTRLTVV.